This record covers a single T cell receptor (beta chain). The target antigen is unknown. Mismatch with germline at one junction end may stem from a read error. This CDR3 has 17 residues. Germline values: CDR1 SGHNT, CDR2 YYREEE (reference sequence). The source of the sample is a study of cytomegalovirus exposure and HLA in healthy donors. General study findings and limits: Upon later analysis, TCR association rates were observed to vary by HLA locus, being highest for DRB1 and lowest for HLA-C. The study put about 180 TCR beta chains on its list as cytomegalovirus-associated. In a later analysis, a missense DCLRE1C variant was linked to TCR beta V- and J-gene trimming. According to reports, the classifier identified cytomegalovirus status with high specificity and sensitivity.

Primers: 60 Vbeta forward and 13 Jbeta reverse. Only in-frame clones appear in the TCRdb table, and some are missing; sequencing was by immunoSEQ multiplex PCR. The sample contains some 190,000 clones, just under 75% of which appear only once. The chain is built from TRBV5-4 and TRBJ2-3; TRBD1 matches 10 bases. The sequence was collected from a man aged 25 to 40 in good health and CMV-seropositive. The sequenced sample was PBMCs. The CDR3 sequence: CASSRDRGRRLTDTQYF. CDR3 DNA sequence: TGCGCCAGCAGCCGCGACAGGGGGCGAAGGTTAACAGATACGCAGTATTTT.